Below, 27 T cell receptor beta chains from the same sample are listed, as sequenced in a study of cytomegalovirus exposure and HLA in healthy donors. 60 Vbeta and 13 Jbeta primers were used in PCR. Method: immunoSEQ multiplex PCR; TCRdb's copy keeps in-frame clones and lacks some. The sample has tens of thousands of clones, 10% seen once. Sample: PBMCs. The source is a man in his 60s in good health and CMV-seropositive.

The table lists this clone with a few counts. The rearrangement joins TRBV10-3 to TRBJ2-5; D not certain. The CDR3 sequence is 12 residues long. Germline V lookup: CDR1 ENHRY, CDR2 SYGVKD. Deletions cut 11 bases from V and 2 bases from J, with 12 bases between. The CDR3 DNA reads as TGTGCCTCCCGCGACTTACAAGAGACCCAGTACTTC. Its protein product is CASRDLQETQYF.

This clone has just a few counts. This rearrangement joins TRBV18 to TRBJ1-1; weak D call: TRBD1 (6 bases). V lost 2 bases to trimming and J lost 6 bases, with 10 bases between them. CDR1 is KGHSH and CDR2 is LQKENI in the germline V gene. The CDR3 length is 13 residues. The CDR3 spells CASSPGEGAEAFF. CDR3 bases: TGTGCCAGCTCACCAGGGGAGGGGGCTGAAGCTTTCTTT.

The CDR3 sequence: CASSLAYRGSDTQYF. The CDR3 DNA reads TGTGCCAGCAGCTTAGCGTACAGGGGATCGGATACGCAGTATTTT. The V and J genes are TRBV7-2 and TRBJ2-3, with TRBD1 identical over 7 bases. Germline CDR1 reads SGHTA; CDR2 reads FQGNSA. The CDR3 has 15 amino acids. V lost 0 bases to trimming and J lost 6 bases; unmatched junction nucleotides: 6.

This clone showed up just a few times. The V call is TRBV19, the J call TRBJ2-6; no reliable D call. The CDR3 consists of 16 residues. V shed 6 bases and J shed 4 bases, with 16 bases lying between them. From germline, CDR1 is LNHDA and CDR2 SQIVND (reference sequence). The CDR3 region is CASSIIPLEGANVLTF. In DNA, the CDR3 is TGTGCCAGTAGCATAATACCGTTGGAGGGGGCCAACGTCCTGACTTTC.

The rearrangement joins TRBV7-9 to TRBJ1-4, with D perhaps matching TRBD1 (5 bases). Per the germline V gene, CDR1 is SEHNR and CDR2 is FQNEAQ (reference sequence). V was cut by 1 base and J by 4 bases, with 10 bases left in between. CDR3 size: 15 residues. In DNA, the CDR3 is TGTGCCAGCAGCTTAGAGGGTGGACATAATGAAAAACTGTTTTTT. The encoded protein is CASSLEGGHNEKLFF.

V usage is TRBV7-2 and J usage is TRBJ2-1, with 8 bases identical to TRBD2. V was clipped by 5 bases and J by 4 bases; unmatched bases: 7. The V gene's germline CDR1 is SGHTA and CDR2 FQGNSA. The CDR3 has 15 amino acids. CDR3 nucleotide sequence: TGTGCCAGCAGCCCGGCAGCGGGAGTGTACAATGAGCAGTTCTTC. Its protein is CASSPAAGVYNEQFF.

This clone turned up a few times. CDR3 amino acids: CASSPGQEVEQYV. The CDR3 coding sequence is TGTGCCAGCTCACCAGGACAGGAAGTCGAGCAGTACGTC. The chain recombines TRBV18 with TRBJ2-7; 7 positions agree with TRBD1. CDR1 is KGHSH and CDR2 is LQKENI in the germline V gene. The junction had 4 bases not matched to a gene; V was cut back by 2 bases and J by 6 bases. The CDR3 has 13 residues.

This clone was seen more than once but under ten times. V usage is TRBV30 and J usage is TRBJ1-5, with D maybe TRBD1 (5 bases). Germline V gene data show CDR1 as GTSNPN and CDR2 as SVGIG (reference sequence). The CDR3 covers 14 residues. CDR3 DNA sequence: TGTGCGGCCCAAGTTGCGGGGGGCAATCAGCCCCAGCATTTT. Protein sequence: CAAQVAGGNQPQHF.

This clone has a handful of counts. The rearrangement links TRBV29-1 to TRBJ2-1; D possibly corresponds to TRBD2 (5 bases). CDR1 SQVTM and CDR2 ANQGSEA come from the germline V gene. The V end lost 6 bases, the J end lost 9 bases, and 12 bases lay between the germline ends. The CDR3 has 11 residues. The CDR3 nucleotides are TGCAGCGTACGACTATTCACTGAGCAGTTCTTC. It codes for CSVRLFTEQFF.

The chain recombines TRBV7-3 with TRBJ2-2, with 8 bases fitting TRBD2. CDR3 length: 17 residues. Germline V gene lookup returns CDR1 SGHTA and CDR2 FQGTGA. Trimming at V came to 5 bases and at J to 1 base, leaving 9 bases not matched to a gene. CDR3 nucleotides: TGTGCCAGCAGCCCTCCTGGGCTAGCGGGGAACACCGGGGAGCTGTTTTTT. Its protein is CASSPPGLAGNTGELFF.

This clone has a handful of counts. The chain joins TRBV2 to TRBJ2-5; 8 bases are a match to TRBD1. Unmatched junction bases numbered 15, after V lost 11 bases and J lost 4 bases. The CDR3 runs 15 residues. From germline, CDR1 is SNHLY and CDR2 FYNNEI. This CDR3 is CASARDQGAGETQYF. In DNA, the CDR3 is TGTGCCTCCGCGAGGGACCAGGGGGCGGGAGAGACCCAGTACTTC.

The V call is TRBV5-6, the J call TRBJ2-6, with D perhaps TRBD1 (5 bases). The V and J ends lost 0 bases and 3 bases respectively, with 10 bases between them. Germline lookup yields CDR1 SGHDT and CDR2 YYEEEE. CDR3 length: 16 residues. The CDR3 coding sequence is TGTGCCAGCAGCTTGGTAGACAGCTATGGGGCCAACGTCCTGACTTTC. As protein: CASSLVDSYGANVLTF.

There are a few counts of this clone. This chain joins TRBV5-1 and TRBJ2-2; D is perhaps TRBD1 (5 bases). The length of the CDR3 is 17 residues. Germline V gene lookup returns CDR1 SGHRS and CDR2 YFSETQ. V was clipped by 0 bases and J by 7 bases, with 19 bases between them. The CDR3: CASSLGAQGRFSGELFF. The CDR3 DNA reads as TGCGCCAGCAGCTTGGGAGCTCAGGGAAGGTTTAGCGGGGAGCTGTTTTTT.

This clone occurred a few times. The chain carries TRBV28 and TRBJ2-7, with D maybe TRBD2 (6 bases). The CDR3 is made up of 13 amino acids. Germline V gives CDR1 MDHEN, CDR2 SYDVKM. V was trimmed by 4 bases and J by 3 bases, leaving 10 bases between them. The CDR3 reads CASSSGTRYEQYF. The CDR3 nucleotides read TGTGCCAGCAGTTCCGGGACTCGCTACGAGCAGTACTTC. Together with reference TRBV28 and TRBJ2-7, the CDR3 gives the full variable domain: DVKVTQSSRYLVKRTGEKVFLECVQDMDHENMFWYRQDPGLGLRLIYFSYDVKMKEKGDIPEGYSVSREKKERFSLILESASTNQTSMYLCASSSGTRYEQYFGPGTRLTVT.

This clone was counted between two and nine times. The rearrangement links TRBV28 to TRBJ2-1; TRBD2 agrees at 9 bases. The ends lost 5 bases at V and 4 bases at J; junction bases unmatched: 9. Germline V gene sequence: CDR1 MDHEN, CDR2 SYDVKM. The CDR3 contains 16 residues. The CDR3 loop reads CASSPLASGAYNEQFF. The CDR3 bases are TGTGCCAGCAGTCCTCTGGCTAGCGGGGCGTACAATGAGCAGTTCTTC.

This clone was seen only a few times. This chain links TRBV29-1 with TRBJ2-1; 9 bases match TRBD2. V shed 5 bases, J shed 6 bases, and the junction held 8 bases outside the gene matches. Germline CDR1 is SQVTM and CDR2 is ANQGSEA. The CDR3 totals 14 residues. The CDR3 loop reads CSVPLAGRPNEQFF. Here the CDR3 DNA reads TGCAGCGTTCCCCTAGCGGGACGGCCCAATGAGCAGTTCTTC.

As to this clone: A read error is the likely source, as a far larger clone sits one nucleotide away. The chain has TRBV2 and TRBJ2-7; TRBD1 might be the D (6 bases). The CDR3 is 16 amino acids. Germline V gene lookup returns CDR1 SNHLY and CDR2 FYNNEI. The CDR3 is CSSSEAEGTQRYEQYV. As DNA, the CDR3 is TGTTCCAGCAGTGAAGCGGAAGGGACACAACGATACGAGCAGTACGTC.

This clone was counted a few times. The chain carries TRBV7-9 and TRBJ2-7, with D unclear. The germline CDR1 and CDR2 sequences are SEHNR and FQNEAQ (reference sequence). The CDR3 has 12 residues. V was pared by 2 bases and J by 4 bases, with 6 bases between. The CDR3, as DNA: TGTGCCAGCAGCTTAAACATATACGAGCAGTACTTC. It specifies CASSLNIYEQYF.

DNA for the CDR3: TGCGCCAGCAGCCGCCCCCAAGCGGAAAACTCCTACGAGCAGTACTTC. Its translation is CASSRPQAENSYEQYF. The chain employs TRBV4-1 and TRBJ2-7; D may be TRBD2 (5 bases). CDR3 size: 16 residues. Germline CDR1 reads MGHRA; CDR2 reads YSYEKL. The V and J ends lost 4 bases and 0 bases respectively, with 16 bases between them.

This clone was detected only a few times. This sequence joins TRBV5-1 and TRBJ2-7, with 8 bases aligning to TRBD2. The J segment lost 2 bases and the V segment lost 2 bases, leaving 3 bases of the junction unmatched. This CDR3 comprises 14 residues. Per germline, CDR1 SGHRS and CDR2 YFSETQ. The CDR3 reads CASSLSGGTYEQYF. CDR3 bases: TGCGCCAGCAGCTTATCGGGAGGGACCTACGAGCAGTACTTC.

J is TRBJ2-3 and V is TRBV9, with D possibly TRBD2 on 5 matching bases. The CDR3 extends over 14 amino acids. Germline CDR1 and CDR2: SGDLS and YYNGEE. V lost 0 bases and J 6 bases, leaving 11 bases between the germline ends. Written as DNA, the CDR3 is TGTGCCAGCAGCGTAGGAGGGTACTACGATACGCAGTATTTT. Protein: CASSVGGYYDTQYF.

This clone has a handful of counts. The chain carries TRBV18 and TRBJ2-7; D gene uncertain. Germline V gives CDR1 KGHSH, CDR2 LQKENI. V lost 3 bases to trimming and J lost 4 bases, with 13 bases between them. This CDR3 spans 14 amino acids. Here the CDR3 DNA reads TGTGCCAGCTCACCGATTGGGCAGAGTTACGAGCAGTACTTC. Translated, it gives CASSPIGQSYEQYF. Full variable domain (outside the CDR3, taken from reference TRBV18 and TRBJ2-7): NAGVMQNPRHLVRRRGQEARLRCSPMKGHSHVYWYRQLPEEGLKFMVYLQKENIIDESGMPKERFSAEFPKEGPSILRIQQVVRGDSAAYFCASSPIGQSYEQYFGPGTRLTVT.

J is TRBJ2-7 and V is TRBV15; D gene ambiguous. Trimming pared 0 bases from V and 0 bases from J, leaving 6 bases between. The CDR3 is made up of 14 amino acids. The germline gives CDR1 LNHNV, CDR2 YYDKDF (reference sequence). In DNA form, the CDR3 reads TGTGCCACCAGCAGAGACCCAGGCTCCTACGAGCAGTACTTC. Protein product: CATSRDPGSYEQYF.

J is TRBJ2-5 and V is TRBV7-9; 7 nucleotides agree with TRBD1. Germline V gives CDR1 SEHNR, CDR2 FQNEAQ (reference sequence). V was pared by 3 bases and J by 2 bases, with 6 bases of the junction left unmatched. The CDR3 loop spans 15 amino acids. Here the CDR3 DNA reads TGTGCCAGCAGCTTGGTTGCACAGGGGCAAGAGACCCAGTACTTC. Translation: CASSLVAQGQETQYF.

This clone was counted only a few times. The V and J genes are TRBV5-1 and TRBJ1-2; 10 bases are shared with TRBD1. The germline V gene has CDR1 SGHRS and CDR2 YFSETQ. CDR3 size: 14 residues. With V trimmed by 0 bases and J by 6 bases, 2 bases remained unmatched. CDR3 in DNA: TGCGCCAGCAGCTTGGGACAGGGGGCCCATGGCTACACCTTC. Translating it yields CASSLGQGAHGYTF.

The rearrangement uses TRBV28 and TRBJ2-1, with 9 bases fitting TRBD2. Germline trimming cut 7 bases from V and 0 bases from J; bases unmatched to any gene: 4. The CDR3 loop spans 15 amino acids. Germline V gives CDR1 MDHEN, CDR2 SYDVKM. The CDR3 DNA is TGTGCCAGCACCCTTAGCGGGAGCTCCTACAATGAGCAGTTCTTC. Translating it yields CASTLSGSSYNEQFF.

The table lists this clone with a few counts. The chain joins TRBV5-1 to TRBJ2-1, with D tentatively TRBD2 (5 bases). Deletions cut 2 bases from V and 3 bases from J, with 15 bases between. This CDR3 is 16 amino acids long. Germline CDR1 reads SGHRS; CDR2 reads YFSETQ. CDR3 in DNA: TGCGCCAGCAGCTTCCGACTTAGCGAGGGCTACAATGAGCAGTTCTTC. Its translation is CASSFRLSEGYNEQFF.